A single sample gave rise to the 22 T cell receptor beta chains below, sequenced in a study of identifying expanded T cells in peripheral blood. Method: immunoSEQ multiplex PCR; TCRdb's copy keeps in-frame clones and lacks some. The sample yields approximately 130,000 clones, 84% seen once. Sequenced material: blood. The receptors were sampled from a person aged 18-70 years in good health.

V usage is TRBV18 and J usage is TRBJ1-1; TRBD1 might be the D (5 bases). The length of the CDR3 is 18 residues. Germline V lookup: CDR1 KGHSH, CDR2 LQKENI. V was clipped by 1 base and J by 0 bases, with 18 bases between them. The CDR3 sequence: CASSPRAIRGGMNTEAFF. The CDR3 DNA sequence: TGTGCCAGCTCACCACGTGCCATCCGTGGGGGGATGAACACTGAAGCTTTCTTT.

This chain joins TRBV9 and TRBJ2-1, with 9 bases identical to TRBD1. With V trimmed by 5 bases and J by 7 bases, 7 bases remained unmatched. The CDR3 consists of 14 residues. Germline CDR1 reads SGDLS; CDR2 reads YYNGEE. CDR3 DNA: TGTGCCAGCAGGGGACAGGGTGCTAAAAATGAGCAGTTCTTC. It codes for CASRGQGAKNEQFF.

This chain joins TRBV11-2 and TRBJ1-2; D gene uncertain. Trimming pared 5 bases from V and 2 bases from J, leaving 15 bases between. Germline-derived CDR1 and CDR2 are SGHAT and FQNNGV. The CDR3 has 15 amino acids. The CDR3 reads CASSPTSGGNYGYTF. The CDR3, as DNA: TGTGCCAGCAGCCCCACTTCGGGAGGGAACTATGGCTACACCTTC. The whole variable domain, remainder taken from reference TRBV11-2 and TRBJ1-2, is EAGVAQSPRYKIIEKRQSVAFWCNPISGHATLYWYQQILGQGPKLLIQFQNNGVVDDSQLPKDRFSAERLKGVDSTLKIQPAKLEDSAVYLCASSPTSGGNYGYTFGSGTRLTVV.

The V and J genes are TRBV4-3 and TRBJ2-1, with D perhaps matching TRBD1 or TRBD2 (7 bases each). The CDR3 totals 16 residues. V was shortened by 0 bases and J by 6 bases, with 15 bases between the two germline ends. The germline V gene has CDR1 LGHNA and CDR2 YSLEER. The CDR3 coding sequence is TGCGCCAGCAGCCAAGAAGGGCAGGGGGGGATCAATGAGCAGTTCTTC. Protein sequence: CASSQEGQGGINEQFF.

This chain joins TRBV29-1 and TRBJ2-1, with 10 positions matching TRBD2. This CDR3 has 12 amino acids. The germline V gene has CDR1 SQVTM and CDR2 ANQGSEA. Losses at the gene ends were 5 bases for V and 9 bases for J; bases not matched to a gene: 4. The chain's CDR3 is CSVSGLAIEQFF. The DNA for the CDR3 is TGCAGCGTTTCGGGACTAGCGATTGAGCAGTTCTTC.

This chain joins TRBV2 and TRBJ2-7; 7 positions match TRBD1. Germline CDR1 SNHLY, CDR2 FYNNEI. There are 15 residues in the CDR3. J gave up 1 base and V 5 bases, and 8 bases lay outside the gene matches. CDR3 amino acids: CASSKTGSDSYEQYF. The DNA for the CDR3 is TGTGCCAGCAGTAAGACAGGGTCGGATTCCTACGAGCAGTACTTC.

This clone turned up a few times. The chain joins TRBV7-2 to TRBJ1-2, with 8 nucleotides matching TRBD1. Germline CDR1 SGHTA, CDR2 FQGNSA. The J segment lost 3 bases and the V segment lost 7 bases, leaving 7 bases of the junction unmatched. The length of the CDR3 is 14 residues. Here the CDR3 reads CASTPQGAYYGYTF. The CDR3 DNA is TGTGCCAGCACGCCCCAGGGGGCCTACTATGGCTACACCTTC.

This rearrangement joins TRBV18 to TRBJ1-2; D remains unclear. CDR1 is KGHSH and CDR2 is LQKENI in the germline V gene. The CDR3 has 13 amino acids. With 5 bases removed from V and 11 bases from J, the gap between germline ends came to 18 bases. The CDR3 reads CASSAVGPWRYTF. Here the CDR3 DNA reads TGTGCCAGCTCAGCCGTTGGACCATGGCGGTACACCTTC.

The count of this clone is one. This chain links TRBV30 with TRBJ1-4, with D uncertain. CDR3 length: 11 amino acids. V lost 5 bases and J lost 5, with 6 bases in between. Per germline, CDR1 GTSNPN and CDR2 SVGIG (reference sequence). The CDR3 here is CAWEKNEKLFF. CDR3 coding DNA: TGTGCCTGGGAAAAAAATGAAAAACTGTTTTTT.

This chain uses TRBV7-9 with TRBJ2-4, with D perhaps TRBD1 (6 bases). The CDR3 has 14 residues. V lost 2 bases and J 7 bases, leaving 12 bases between the germline ends. The V gene's germline CDR1 is SEHNR and CDR2 FQNEAQ (reference sequence). The CDR3: CASSLMSGENIQYF. In DNA, the CDR3 is TGTGCCAGCAGCTTAATGTCAGGGGAGAACATTCAGTACTTC.

This chain uses TRBV7-8 with TRBJ1-3, with a weak D call TRBD1 (5 bases). The CDR3 is 16 residues long. Trimming pared 2 bases from V and 7 bases from J, leaving 18 bases between. Germline V lookup: CDR1 SGHVS, CDR2 FQNEAQ. The CDR3 reads CASSLMFQGEGNTIYF. DNA for the CDR3: TGTGCCAGCAGCTTAATGTTCCAGGGAGAAGGGAACACCATATATTTT.

The chain combines TRBV7-3 with TRBJ2-1, with TRBD2 identical over 14 bases. The CDR3 is 15 amino acids. Trimming took 4 bases from V and 8 from J; bases not matched to a gene: 4. From germline, CDR1 is SGHTA and CDR2 FQGTGA. CDR3 sequence (DNA): TGTGCCAGCAGCTGGGGACTAGCGGGGGTGGATGAGCAGTTCTTC. Translated: CASSWGLAGVDEQFF.

The chain joins TRBV13 to TRBJ2-7; 8 bases agree with TRBD2. Germline loops: CDR1 PRHDT, CDR2 FYEKMQ (reference sequence). Trimming at V came to 5 bases and at J to 6 bases, leaving 21 bases not matched to a gene. The CDR3 spans 18 residues. The CDR3 sequence is CASSAHPPQMAGGGEQYF. CDR3 nucleotides: TGTGCCAGCAGCGCACACCCGCCCCAGATGGCGGGGGGAGGCGAGCAGTACTTC.

This chain joins TRBV6-6 and TRBJ2-2; no definite D call. The CDR3 totals 11 residues. The ends were cut back, 5 bases at V and 9 bases at J, with 7 bases in the middle. CDR1 and CDR2 from the germline V gene are MNHNY and SVGAGI (reference sequence). The CDR3 bases are TGTGCCAGCAGTCAGGCCCGGGAGCTGTTTTTT. Its protein is CASSQARELFF.

The CDR3, as DNA: TGTGCCAGTAGTCGGGACAGCGACTACGAGCAGTACTTC. Its protein is CASSRDSDYEQYF. The chain has TRBV19 and TRBJ2-7; 7 bases are shared with TRBD1. The CDR3 runs 13 residues. CDR1 is LNHDA, CDR2 SQIVND, per germline (reference sequence). Losses at the gene ends were 5 bases for V and 3 bases for J; bases not matched to a gene: 4.

This rearrangement joins TRBV5-4 to TRBJ2-3, with 7 positions matching TRBD1. V was clipped by 2 bases and J by 1 base; unmatched bases: 7. The length of the CDR3 is 16 residues. CDR1 is SGHNT, CDR2 YYREEE, per germline (reference sequence). This CDR3 is CASSFHRGTGTDTQYF. In DNA form, the CDR3 reads TGTGCCAGCAGCTTCCACAGGGGTACCGGCACAGATACGCAGTATTTT.

The chain couples TRBV6-1 to TRBJ2-7; possible D gene TRBD1, 5 bases. Germline V CDR1 and CDR2: MNHNS, SASEGT. Trimming removed 8 bases at V and 3 bases at J, with 8 bases between. The CDR3 has 11 amino acids. This chain's CDR3 is CASAQGYEQYF. The DNA for the CDR3 is TGTGCCAGCGCTCAGGGCTACGAGCAGTACTTC.

This chain joins TRBV7-9 and TRBJ2-3, with D maybe TRBD1 (5 bases). CDR1 SEHNR and CDR2 FQNEAQ come from the germline V gene (reference sequence). CDR3 length equals 14 residues. The germline V and J ends were trimmed by 7 bases and 2 bases, with 13 bases remaining between them. The CDR3 sequence: CASNRQLHTDTQYF. In DNA, the CDR3 is TGTGCCAGCAACCGACAGCTACACACAGATACGCAGTATTTT. The whole variable domain, remainder taken from reference TRBV7-9 and TRBJ2-3, is DTGVSQNPRHKITKRGQNVTFRCDPISEHNRLYWYRQTLGQGPEFLTYFQNEAQLEKSRLLSDRFSAERPKGSFSTLEIQRTEQGDSAMYLCASNRQLHTDTQYFGPGTRLTVL.

The count of this clone is one. The chain couples TRBV30 to TRBJ1-2; maybe TRBD1 (6 bases). V was clipped by 8 bases and J by 0 bases, with 13 bases between them. The length of the CDR3 is 13 residues. Germline V lookup: CDR1 GTSNPN, CDR2 SVGIG (reference sequence). For the CDR3, the DNA is TGTGCCCGGATGGGGGCAGCTAACTATGGCTACACCTTC. This encodes CARMGAANYGYTF.

The chain is built from TRBV19 and TRBJ1-1, with D unclear. V dropped 3 bases and J dropped 3 bases, with 11 bases sitting between them. The CDR3 is made up of 14 amino acids. Germline V gene lookup returns CDR1 LNHDA and CDR2 SQIVND (reference sequence). This CDR3 reads CASSISNGYTEAFF. DNA for the CDR3: TGTGCCAGTAGTATCTCGAACGGGTACACTGAAGCTTTCTTT.

The sample holds a few counts of this clone. This sequence joins TRBV18 and TRBJ1-6; D remains unclear. CDR3 length: 15 residues. Germline CDR1 and CDR2: KGHSH and LQKENI. The V end lost 3 bases, the J end lost 7 bases, and 13 bases lay between the germline ends. CDR3: CASSPGKNRNSPLHF. CDR3 DNA: TGTGCCAGCTCACCCGGGAAGAATCGGAATTCACCCCTCCACTTT.

CDR3 sequence: CASSIRDRGYEQYF. Written as DNA, the CDR3 is TGTGCCAGCAGTATCCGGGACAGGGGCTACGAGCAGTACTTC. The V call is TRBV6-5, the J call TRBJ2-7; TRBD1 matches 10 bases. Looked up from germline, CDR1 is MNHEY and CDR2 is SVGAGI. This CDR3 has 14 amino acids. V dropped 5 bases and J dropped 3; count of bases not matched to a gene: 4.